The source of this TCR beta chain is a study of regulatory and conventional T cells in RAG deficiency. Blood CD4+ CD25-high CD127-low regulatory T cells supplied the genomic DNA template. Trimming stripped 5 bases from V and 4 bases from J, with 11 bases between. CDR1 and CDR2 from the germline V gene are LNHDA and SQIVND (reference sequence). CDR3 length: 13 residues. TCRdb keeps only in-frame clones here, not all; method: immunoSEQ multiplex PCR. The table lists about 28,000 clones, about nine tenths of them singletons. The same sample was also studied in work on regulatory T cells. This second report adds: The primer mix had 52 TRBV and 13 TRBJ primers.

The receptor's source is a human donor in good health. Sequenced input: Tregs sorted from blood. V gene TRBV19 combines with J gene TRBJ1-2; no definite D call. The CDR3 DNA reads TGTGCCAGTAGTCAGACCACCTTCTATGGCTACACCTTC. Protein product: CASSQTTFYGYTF.